This T cell receptor beta chain was sequenced in a study of T-cell reconstitution after alpha-beta-depleted transplantation in children. This clonotype was counted at least ten times. Unique molecular identifiers featured in how the TCRbeta library was prepared. TCRdb re-called the PCR reads with MiXCR, one entry per CDR3 protein. The table lists 150,000 to 200,000 distinct CDR3 sequences, about 6.4% of them singletons, with over 2.5% in the top ten. The sample was PBMCs from the stem cell graft donor, taken from the stem cell graft. The receptor comes from a human donor who donated a stem cell graft to a child with Wiskott-Aldrich syndrome.

The CDR3 coding sequence is TGTGCCAGCAGCCCGTCGGCAGGGAGAAATCAGCCCCAGCATTTT. This encodes CASSPSAGRNQPQHF. This chain connects TRBV6-1 to TRBJ1-5; tentative D call: TRBD1 (5 bases). This CDR3 has 15 residues. CDR1 is MNHNS and CDR2 is SASEGT in the germline V gene. Trimming left V 6 bases short and J 4 bases short, with 16 bases between.